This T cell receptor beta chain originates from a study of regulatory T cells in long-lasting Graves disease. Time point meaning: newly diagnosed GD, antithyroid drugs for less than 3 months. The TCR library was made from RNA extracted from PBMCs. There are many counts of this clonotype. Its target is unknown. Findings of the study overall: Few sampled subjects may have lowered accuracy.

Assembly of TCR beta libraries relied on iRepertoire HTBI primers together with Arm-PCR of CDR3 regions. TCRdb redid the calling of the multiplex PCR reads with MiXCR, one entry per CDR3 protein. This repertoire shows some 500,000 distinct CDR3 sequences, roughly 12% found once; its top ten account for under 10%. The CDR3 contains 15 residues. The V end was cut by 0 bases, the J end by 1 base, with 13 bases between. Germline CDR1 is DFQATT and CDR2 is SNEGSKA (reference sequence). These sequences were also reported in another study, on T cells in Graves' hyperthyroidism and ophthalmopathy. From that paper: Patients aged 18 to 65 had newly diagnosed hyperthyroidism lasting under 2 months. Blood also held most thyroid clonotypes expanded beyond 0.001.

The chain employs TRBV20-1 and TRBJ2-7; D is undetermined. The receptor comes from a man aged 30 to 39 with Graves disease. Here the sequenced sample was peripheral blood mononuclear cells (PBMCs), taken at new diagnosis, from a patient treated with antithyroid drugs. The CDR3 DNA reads TGCAGTGCTAGAGATGCTTACGGCAAATCCTACGAGCAGTACTTC. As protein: CSARDAYGKSYEQYF.